The 26 T cell receptor beta chains presented below share a single source sample, sequenced in a study of T cell repertoires in ileal Crohn's disease. Repertoires were generated with immunoSEQ multiplex PCR, while TCRdb's copy carries only in-frame clones and drops some. Among around 6,700 clones listed, around 79% were seen once. The sequencing sample was made of ileal tissue. Every receptor here comes from an adult with Crohn's disease.

The rearrangement links TRBV18 to TRBJ2-3; tentative D call: TRBD1 (5 bases). This CDR3 contains 13 residues. The V gene lost 0 bases and the J gene lost 9 bases, with 10 bases spanning the gap. Germline V gene lookup returns CDR1 KGHSH and CDR2 LQKENI. Here the CDR3 reads CASSPPGARTQYF. CDR3 DNA sequence: TGTGCCAGCTCACCACCTGGGGCCCGCACGCAGTATTTT.

This clone occurred once. The junction differs from germline at one of its ends, possibly a read error. V is TRBV7-9 and J is TRBJ2-5, with TRBD1 matching 9 bases. Germline V gene sequence: CDR1 SEHNR, CDR2 FQNEAQ (reference sequence). The CDR3 sequence is 16 residues long. The CDR3 bases are TGTGCCAGCACCTTAGACCCGGGACAGGGCGGAGAGACCCAGTACTTC. Translated, it gives CASTLDPGQGGETQYF.

V and J are TRBV5-4 and TRBJ2-2; TRBD2 aligns across 9 bases. The CDR3 is 16 residues long. Unmatched junction bases numbered 8, after V lost 4 bases and J lost 4 bases. Germline V gives CDR1 SGHNT, CDR2 YYREEE (reference sequence). The CDR3 region is CASSPGGLATTGELFF. CDR3 coding DNA: TGTGCCAGCAGCCCGGGGGGACTAGCCACCACCGGGGAGCTGTTTTTT.

The gene calls are TRBV10-3 and TRBJ2-1; 8 bases fit TRBD2. Germline-derived CDR1 and CDR2 are ENHRY and SYGVKD. V trimming: 6 bases; J trimming: 0 bases; junction bases outside the gene matches: 1. This CDR3 has 14 residues. For the CDR3, the DNA is TGTGCCATCAGACTAGCGGACTCCTACAATGAGCAGTTCTTC. Protein sequence: CAIRLADSYNEQFF.

The chain joins TRBV10-3 to TRBJ2-7; 8 bases are shared with TRBD1. With 9 bases clipped from V and 2 bases from J, the junction kept 12 bases outside the gene matches. Per germline, CDR1 ENHRY and CDR2 SYGVKD. The CDR3 consists of 15 residues. In nucleotides, the CDR3 is TGTGCCATTCGCCGACAGGGGACTGGAGCCTACGAGCAGTACTTC. It specifies CAIRRQGTGAYEQYF.

The rearrangement uses TRBV19 and TRBJ1-5, with a tentative D call TRBD1 (5 bases). The CDR3 runs 15 residues. CDR1 is LNHDA, CDR2 SQIVND, per germline (reference sequence). V was trimmed by 1 base and J by 13 bases, leaving 20 bases between them. CDR3 nucleotide sequence: TGTGCCAGTAGTATAGGGGCGGGGGTTCAATCAGCTCAGCATTTT. Its translation: CASSIGAGVQSAQHF.

The V call is TRBV7-2, the J call TRBJ1-5; 10 bases agree with TRBD1. After removal of 1 base from V and 9 bases from J, the junction contained 6 bases not matched to a gene. From germline, CDR1 is SGHTA and CDR2 FQGNSA. This CDR3 has 15 amino acids. Here the CDR3 reads CASSLGTGGNWPQHF. The CDR3 bases are TGTGCCAGCAGCTTAGGGACAGGGGGAAATTGGCCCCAGCATTTT.

This chain connects TRBV7-9 to TRBJ2-1; 10 positions match TRBD2. The ends lost 5 bases at V and 14 bases at J; junction bases unmatched: 6. The CDR3 covers 12 residues. Germline V gives CDR1 SEHNR, CDR2 FQNEAQ (reference sequence). CDR3 sequence reads: CASSITAGGEFF. The CDR3 DNA follows: TGTGCCAGCAGCATTACAGCGGGGGGGGAGTTCTTC.

This clone has only one observation. The chain carries TRBV30 and TRBJ2-7, with TRBD1 matching over 7 bases. The CDR3 sequence is 13 residues long. CDR1 and CDR2 (germline): GTSNPN, SVGIG (reference sequence). V was clipped by 7 bases and J by 2 bases; unmatched bases: 8. CDR3: CASRTGLTYEQYF. The CDR3, as DNA: TGTGCCTCCCGGACAGGATTAACCTACGAGCAGTACTTC.

J is TRBJ2-3 and V is TRBV5-1, with D maybe TRBD2 (6 bases). Germline V gene sequence: CDR1 SGHRS, CDR2 YFSETQ. V gave up 0 bases and J gave up 2 bases, with 13 bases separating them. The CDR3 runs to 16 residues. The CDR3 here is CASSLAFSGYTDTQYF. CDR3 bases: TGCGCCAGCAGCTTGGCCTTTAGCGGTTACACAGATACGCAGTATTTT. Combining the CDR3 with reference TRBV5-1 and TRBJ2-3 gives the whole variable domain KAGVTQTPRYLIKTRGQQVTLSCSPISGHRSVSWYQQTPGQGLQFLFEYFSETQRNKGNFPGRFSGRQFSNSRSEMNVSTLELGDSALYLCASSLAFSGYTDTQYFGPGTRLTVL.

The V and J genes are TRBV28 and TRBJ2-2, with 8 bases matching TRBD2. Germline V gene data show CDR1 as MDHEN and CDR2 as SYDVKM. The CDR3 length is 16 residues. Losses at the gene ends were 2 bases for V and 8 bases for J; bases not matched to a gene: 10. The CDR3 here is CASSLRIMREAGELFF. For the CDR3, the DNA is TGTGCCAGCAGTTTACGGATCATGCGGGAGGCGGGGGAGCTGTTTTTT.

The rearrangement links TRBV28 to TRBJ2-3; tentatively, D is TRBD2 (5 bases). This CDR3 is built from 11 residues. Trimming shortened V by 3 bases and J by 15 bases, and 13 bases separated the two germline ends. CDR1 MDHEN and CDR2 SYDVKM come from the germline V gene. The CDR3 protein is CASSLGETAYF. In DNA, the CDR3 is TGTGCCAGCAGTTTGGGAGAAACCGCTTATTTT.

The chain recombines TRBV19 with TRBJ2-3; a weak D match, TRBD2 (6 bases). Trimming left V 8 bases short and J 2 bases short, with 14 bases between. Germline CDR1 reads LNHDA; CDR2 reads SQIVND (reference sequence). The CDR3 is 14 amino acids. CDR3 DNA: TGTGCCAGTGGCCGGGACTCGTCCACAGATACGCAGTATTTT. It codes for CASGRDSSTDTQYF.

The rearrangement uses TRBV15 and TRBJ2-5, with a tentative D call TRBD2 (5 bases). The CDR3 has 16 amino acids. Trimming pared 4 bases from V and 5 bases from J, leaving 20 bases between. In germline, CDR1 is LNHNV, CDR2 YYDKDF (reference sequence). CDR3 sequence (DNA): TGTGCCACCAGCACTGGGAGTGGGCAGGCCAGGGAGACCCAGTACTTC. Its protein product is CATSTGSGQARETQYF.

The rearrangement uses TRBV6-5 and TRBJ2-7; a possible D gene is TRBD1 (7 bases). Looked up from germline, CDR1 is MNHEY and CDR2 is SVGAGI. This CDR3 has 15 amino acids. Trimming shortened V by 0 bases and J by 4 bases, and 13 bases separated the two germline ends. The CDR3 nucleotides are TGTGCCAGCAGTTACTCGGAGCAGGGGGGTTACGAGCAGTACTTC. Amino acids: CASSYSEQGGYEQYF.

The rearrangement uses TRBV19 and TRBJ2-5; TRBD1 agrees at 9 bases. Trimming at V came to 8 bases and at J to 7 bases, leaving 11 bases not matched to a gene. Germline V lookup: CDR1 LNHDA, CDR2 SQIVND (reference sequence). This CDR3 is 14 amino acids long. The CDR3 is CASQSGQGPGTQYF. Here the CDR3 DNA reads TGTGCCAGTCAATCGGGACAGGGACCGGGGACCCAGTACTTC.

The chain combines TRBV6-1 with TRBJ2-1; 9 bases align to TRBD1. The CDR3 length is 14 residues. Germline assignment: CDR1 MNHNS and CDR2 SASEGT. V lost 6 bases, J lost 6 bases, and 6 bases stayed unmatched. CDR3 in DNA: TGTGCCAGCAGCTTGGGACAGGGATTCAATGAGCAGTTCTTC. Translated, it gives CASSLGQGFNEQFF.

The chain is built from TRBV5-1 and TRBJ1-3; the match to TRBD1 covers 10 bases. Germline assignment: CDR1 SGHRS and CDR2 YFSETQ. The CDR3 is 17 amino acids. The junction had 11 bases not matched to a gene; V was cut back by 4 bases and J by 4 bases. The CDR3 spells CASSRALDRGAGNTIYF. As DNA, the CDR3 is TGCGCCAGCAGCAGGGCGTTGGACAGGGGGGCCGGAAACACCATATATTTT.

The chain couples TRBV5-6 to TRBJ2-7; 7 nucleotides line up with TRBD2. This CDR3 spans 15 amino acids. Trimming at V came to 4 bases and at J to 2 bases, leaving 9 bases not matched to a gene. The germline V gene encodes CDR1 SGHDT and CDR2 YYEEEE. The CDR3, as DNA: TGTGCCAGCAGCCGGATCGGCCGGGGGGCCTACGAGCAGTACTTC. Its translation: CASSRIGRGAYEQYF.

V and J are TRBV19 and TRBJ2-1, with TRBD2 matching 10 bases. CDR3 size: 15 residues. Germline V CDR1 and CDR2: LNHDA, SQIVND (reference sequence). The V gene end was trimmed by 4 bases and the J gene end by 4 bases; junction bases not matched to a gene: 4. The CDR3 spells CASSTGTSDYNEQFF. In nucleotides, the CDR3 is TGTGCCAGTAGTACCGGGACTAGCGATTACAATGAGCAGTTCTTC.

This chain uses TRBV7-9 with TRBJ2-7, with 10 bases lining up with TRBD2. CDR3 size: 14 residues. Trimming took 2 bases from V and 6 from J; bases not matched to a gene: 4. Germline CDR1 is SEHNR and CDR2 is FQNEAQ (reference sequence). The CDR3 DNA reads as TGTGCCAGCAGCTTACCTAGCGGGAGAGGCGAGCAGTACTTC. It yields the protein CASSLPSGRGEQYF.

The chain joins TRBV2 to TRBJ1-5; D not resolved. The CDR3 consists of 15 residues. V was shortened by 0 bases and J by 1 base, with 7 bases between the two germline ends. Germline values: CDR1 SNHLY, CDR2 FYNNEI. The CDR3 nucleotides read TGTGCCAGCAGTGAAGCCCACCTAAGCAATCAGCCCCAGCATTTT. It specifies CASSEAHLSNQPQHF.

V usage is TRBV29-1 and J usage is TRBJ1-1, with D possibly matching TRBD1 (6 bases). Germline loops: CDR1 SQVTM, CDR2 ANQGSEA. This CDR3 is 12 amino acids long. Trimming removed 6 bases from V and 6 bases from J, with 14 bases in between. CDR3 nucleotides: TGCAGCGTCCTACAGGGCTTCGCTGAAGCTTTCTTT. Translation: CSVLQGFAEAFF.

The V and J genes are TRBV2 and TRBJ2-3; TRBD2 matches 7 bases. The V gene end was trimmed by 7 bases and the J gene end by 5 bases; junction bases not matched to a gene: 9. CDR1 and CDR2 from the germline V gene are SNHLY and FYNNEI. The CDR3 spans 14 residues. CDR3 loop: CASNLAAGVDTQYF. In DNA form, the CDR3 reads TGTGCCAGCAACCTAGCGGCCGGGGTAGATACGCAGTATTTT.

The chain has TRBV6-5 and TRBJ2-7; the D gene is possibly TRBD2 (6 bases). This CDR3 region has 15 residues. Trimming shortened V by 0 bases and J by 3 bases, and 12 bases separated the two germline ends. The V gene's germline CDR1 is MNHEY and CDR2 SVGAGI. The CDR3 region is CASSYSLGSVYEQYF. The CDR3 coding sequence is TGTGCCAGCAGTTACTCCCTCGGGAGTGTCTACGAGCAGTACTTC.

V is TRBV11-2 and J is TRBJ2-7; 7 nucleotides line up with TRBD2. The CDR3 totals 15 residues. V lost 2 bases and J lost 0; bases outside the gene matches: 4. CDR1 SGHAT and CDR2 FQNNGV come from the germline V gene. The chain's CDR3 is CASSLRGSPSYEQYF. The CDR3 coding sequence is TGTGCCAGCAGCTTACGCGGGAGCCCCTCCTACGAGCAGTACTTC.